The clone carrying this TCR beta chain has only a few counts. Its target is unknown. A single record per CDR3 protein comes from TCRdb applying MiXCR to the RT-PCR reads. The data contain some 480,000 distinct CDR3 sequences, 10% to 11% of them singletons. This record comes from a study of response to subunit inactivated influenza vaccine. The CDR3 sequence is 14 residues long. Study-wide points: Authors suggested few new T cells are recruited by each seasonal influenza vaccination.

The source material was PBMCs from blood, sampled roughly 46 days after vaccination. The sequence came from a middle-aged man who received an inactivated influenza vaccine. The chain combines TRBV21-1 with TRBJ2-7. TRBV21-1 is a pseudogene locus. CDR3 nucleotides: TGTGCCCTCCACCCGTGGCGGGGCTCCTACGAGCAGTACTTC. Its translation is CALHPWRGSYEQYF.